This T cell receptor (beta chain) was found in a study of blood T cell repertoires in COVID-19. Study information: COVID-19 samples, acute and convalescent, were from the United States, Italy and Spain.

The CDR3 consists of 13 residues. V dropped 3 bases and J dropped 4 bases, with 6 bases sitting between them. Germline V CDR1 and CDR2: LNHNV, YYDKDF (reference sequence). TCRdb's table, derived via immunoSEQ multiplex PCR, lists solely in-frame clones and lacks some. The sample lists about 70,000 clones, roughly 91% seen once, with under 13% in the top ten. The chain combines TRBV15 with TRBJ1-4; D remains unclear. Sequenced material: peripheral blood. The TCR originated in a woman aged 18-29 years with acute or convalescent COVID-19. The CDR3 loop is CATSRFGNEKLFF. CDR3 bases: TGTGCCACCAGCAGGTTCGGTAATGAAAAACTGTTTTTT.